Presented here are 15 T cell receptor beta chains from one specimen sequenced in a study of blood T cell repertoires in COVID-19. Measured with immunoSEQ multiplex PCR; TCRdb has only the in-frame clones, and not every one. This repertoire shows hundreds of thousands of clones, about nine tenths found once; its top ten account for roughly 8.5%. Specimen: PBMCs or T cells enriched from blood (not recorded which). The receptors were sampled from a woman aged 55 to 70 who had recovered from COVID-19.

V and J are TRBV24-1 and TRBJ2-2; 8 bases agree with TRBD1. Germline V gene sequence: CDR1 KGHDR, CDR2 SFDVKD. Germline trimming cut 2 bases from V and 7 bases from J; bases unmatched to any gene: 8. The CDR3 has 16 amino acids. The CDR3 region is CATSDSRQGASGELFF. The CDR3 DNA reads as TGTGCCACCAGTGATTCTCGCCAGGGGGCTAGCGGGGAGCTGTTTTTT.

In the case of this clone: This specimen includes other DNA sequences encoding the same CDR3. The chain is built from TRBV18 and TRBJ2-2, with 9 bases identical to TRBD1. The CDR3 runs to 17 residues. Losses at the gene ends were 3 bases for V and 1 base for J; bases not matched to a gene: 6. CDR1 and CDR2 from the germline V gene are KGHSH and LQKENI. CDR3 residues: CASSPPGTGRNTGELFF. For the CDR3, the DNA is TGTGCCAGCTCACCTCCGGGGACAGGGAGGAACACCGGGGAGCTGTTTTTT. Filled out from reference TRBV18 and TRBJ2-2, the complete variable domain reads NAGVMQNPRHLVRRRGQEARLRCSPMKGHSHVYWYRQLPEEGLKFMVYLQKENIIDESGMPKERFSAEFPKEGPSILRIQQVVRGDSAAYFCASSPPGTGRNTGELFFGEGSRLTVL.

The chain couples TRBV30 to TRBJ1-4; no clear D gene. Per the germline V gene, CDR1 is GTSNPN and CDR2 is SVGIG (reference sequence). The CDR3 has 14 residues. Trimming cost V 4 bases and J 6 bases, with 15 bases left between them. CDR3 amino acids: CAWNSGMGDEKLFF. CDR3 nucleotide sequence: TGTGCCTGGAATTCGGGGATGGGTGATGAAAAACTGTTTTTT.

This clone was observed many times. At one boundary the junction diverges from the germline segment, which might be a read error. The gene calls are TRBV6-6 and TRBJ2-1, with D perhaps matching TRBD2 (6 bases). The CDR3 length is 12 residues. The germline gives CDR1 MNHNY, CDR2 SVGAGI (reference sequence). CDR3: CASNYYSGEQFF. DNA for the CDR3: TGTGCCAGCAATTACTATAGCGGTGAGCAGTTCTTC.

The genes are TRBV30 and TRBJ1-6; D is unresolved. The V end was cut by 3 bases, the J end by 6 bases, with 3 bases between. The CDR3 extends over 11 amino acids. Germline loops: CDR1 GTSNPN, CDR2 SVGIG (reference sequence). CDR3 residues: CAWRRNSPLHF. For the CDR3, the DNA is TGTGCCTGGAGGCGTAATTCACCCCTCCACTTT. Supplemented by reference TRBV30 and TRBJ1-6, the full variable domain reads SQTIHQWPATLVQPVGSPLSLECTVEGTSNPNLYWYRQAAGRGLQLLFYSVGIGQISSEVPQNLSASRPQDRQFILSSKKLLLSDSGFYLCAWRRNSPLHFGNGTRLTVT.

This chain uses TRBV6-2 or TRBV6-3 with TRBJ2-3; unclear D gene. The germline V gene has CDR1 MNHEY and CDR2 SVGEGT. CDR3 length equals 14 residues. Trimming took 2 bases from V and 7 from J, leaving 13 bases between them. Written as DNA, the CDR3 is TGTGCCAGCAGTTACGGGCCGAGAGCTTATACGCAGTATTTT. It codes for CASSYGPRAYTQYF.

Here the CDR3 DNA reads TGTGCCTGGAGTGTACAGACTAGCGGGCTGGGGGGGCAGTTCTTC. It encodes CAWSVQTSGLGGQFF. The chain is built from TRBV30 and TRBJ2-1, with TRBD2 identical over 10 bases. CDR1 is GTSNPN, CDR2 SVGIG, per germline (reference sequence). This CDR3 is built from 15 residues. The V and J ends lost 0 bases and 12 bases, in that order; junction bases with no gene match: 11.

The CDR3 DNA reads as TGTGCCACCAGTGACGCTGACAGAACTAATCAGCCCCAGCATTTT. This codes for CATSDADRTNQPQHF. The rearrangement links TRBV24-1 to TRBJ1-5; D might be TRBD1 (5 bases). The CDR3 totals 15 residues. From germline, CDR1 is KGHDR and CDR2 SFDVKD. Trimming took 4 bases from V and 4 from J, leaving 13 bases between them.

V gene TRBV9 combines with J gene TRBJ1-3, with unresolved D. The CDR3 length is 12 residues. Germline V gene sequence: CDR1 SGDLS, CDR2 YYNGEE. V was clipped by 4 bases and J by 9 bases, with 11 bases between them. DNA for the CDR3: TGTGCCAGCAGCCAAAACTCCGGCACCATATATTTT. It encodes CASSQNSGTIYF.

The CDR3 region is CASSLSGLGHSYEQYF. CDR3 bases: TGCGCCAGCAGCTTATCTGGACTAGGTCACTCATACGAGCAGTACTTC. J is TRBJ2-7 and V is TRBV5-1, with 7 bases aligning to TRBD2. Germline values: CDR1 SGHRS, CDR2 YFSETQ. V was pared by 2 bases and J by 4 bases, with 12 bases of the junction left unmatched. The CDR3 is made up of 16 amino acids.

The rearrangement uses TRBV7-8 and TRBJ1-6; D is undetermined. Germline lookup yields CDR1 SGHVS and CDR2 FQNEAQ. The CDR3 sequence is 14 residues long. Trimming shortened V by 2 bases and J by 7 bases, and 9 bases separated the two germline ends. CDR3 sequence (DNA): TGTGCCAGCAGCTTAAAACCACAGAATTCACCCCTCCACTTT. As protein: CASSLKPQNSPLHF.

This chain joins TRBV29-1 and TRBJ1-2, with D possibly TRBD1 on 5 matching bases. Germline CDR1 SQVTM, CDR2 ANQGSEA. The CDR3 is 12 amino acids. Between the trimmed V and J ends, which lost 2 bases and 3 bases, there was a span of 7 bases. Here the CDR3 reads CSVEQGDYGYTF. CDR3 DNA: TGCAGCGTTGAACAGGGCGACTATGGCTACACCTTC.

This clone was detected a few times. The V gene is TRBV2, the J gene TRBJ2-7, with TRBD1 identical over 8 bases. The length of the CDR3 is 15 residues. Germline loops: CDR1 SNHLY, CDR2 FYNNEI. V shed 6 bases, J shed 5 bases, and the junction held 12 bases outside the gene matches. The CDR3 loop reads CASSEGQAYVDEQYV. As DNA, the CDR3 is TGTGCCAGCAGCGAGGGACAGGCCTACGTGGACGAGCAGTACGTC.

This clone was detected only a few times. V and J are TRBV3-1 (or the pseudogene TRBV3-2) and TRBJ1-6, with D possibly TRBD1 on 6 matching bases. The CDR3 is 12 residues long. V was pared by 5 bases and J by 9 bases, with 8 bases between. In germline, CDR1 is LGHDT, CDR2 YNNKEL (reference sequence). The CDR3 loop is CASSLTGSPLHF. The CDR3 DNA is TGTGCCAGCAGCTTGACAGGTTCACCCCTCCACTTT.

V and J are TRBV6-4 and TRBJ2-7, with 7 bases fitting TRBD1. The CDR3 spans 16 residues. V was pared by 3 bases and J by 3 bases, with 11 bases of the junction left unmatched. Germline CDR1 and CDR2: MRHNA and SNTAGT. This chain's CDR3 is CASSEGGPTGVYEQYV. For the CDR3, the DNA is TGTGCCAGCAGTGAAGGGGGCCCCACAGGGGTCTACGAGCAGTACGTC.